This paragraph reports one T cell receptor (beta chain). Its antigen is unidentified. PCR used 60 Vbeta primers and 13 Jbeta primers. Produced via immunoSEQ multiplex PCR; TCRdb's table is partial and in-frame only. The sample carries 150,000 to 200,000 clones, 75% to 85% recorded once. The sample originates from a study of cytomegalovirus exposure and HLA in healthy donors. The CDR3 contains 14 residues. Germline-derived CDR1 and CDR2 are GTSNPN and SVGIG (reference sequence). The V end lost 2 bases, the J end lost 4 bases, and 14 bases lay between the germline ends. Findings and caveats of the study: In a later analysis, at a false discovery rate of 0.05, roughly 17,000 TCR beta sequences matched HLA alleles. Confirmation was obtained in vitro that a few CMV-associated chains are specific for CMV antigens. In a later analysis, HLA-associated TCR beta chains were more clonally expanded than equally common others.

The source material was PBMCs. V and J are TRBV30 and TRBJ1-2; D not certain. The receptor was isolated from a boy aged 5-17 years in good health and CMV-seronegative. CDR3 amino acids: CAWSPTAEAYGYTF. CDR3 coding DNA: TGTGCCTGGAGTCCTACCGCAGAGGCCTATGGCTACACCTTC.